These T cell receptor beta chains were read from a single sample in a study of T cell repertoires in cytomegalovirus infection. These TCRs are of unknown antigen specificity. One entry per CDR3 protein, called by TCRdb with MiXCR from the reads. The table has approximately 76,000 distinct CDR3 sequences, roughly a quarter seen once; the top ten hold around 50%. The sample here was CD8+ T cells from cultured PBMCs, taken from culture after CMV antigen stimulation. The origin of the receptors is a human donor in good health (CMV status not recorded). Some clones in this sample may be carry-over from other donors' samples. Each CDR3 is given with its conserved first and last residue.

j_call v_call cdr3_aa
TRBJ1-1 TRBV6-5 CASSYIREVMNTEAFF
TRBJ2-7 TRBV4-1 CASSQDPTLYEQYF
TRBJ2-7 TRBV7-9 CASSLGADNRDF
TRBJ1-1 TRBV12-3/TRBV12-4 CASRGDKMNTEAFF
TRBJ2-2 TRBV6-6 CASTSGLNGELFF
TRBJ2-7 TRBV7-8 CASSQGDGLREQYF
TRBJ2-7 TRBV6-5 CASSYAQGAYEQYF
TRBJ2-5 TRBV9 CASSVEGSEETQYF
TRBJ1-1 TRBV3-1 CASSQPPGQNRFEAFF
TRBJ1-2 TRBV4-3 CASSQGSGTGFGYTF
TRBJ2-7 TRBV5-8 CASIAGLADTFHYEQYF
TRBJ2-3 TRBV10-3 CAIGGSTDTQYF
TRBJ1-1 TRBV9 CASSVGGYTEAFF
TRBJ2-1 TRBV27 CASRGLNNEQFF
TRBJ1-5 TRBV5-6 CASSLESQPQHF
TRBJ2-1 TRBV25-1 CASGDGYNEQFF
TRBJ2-2 TRBV29-1 CSVASANTGELFF
TRBJ2-3 TRBV28 CASSFGRVAGVTDTQYF
TRBJ2-7 TRBV7-8 CATHTGLDSEQYF
TRBJ2-1 TRBV24-1 CATSDRFEDSYNEQFF
TRBJ1-6 TRBV30 CAWSVEGTSYNSPLHF
TRBJ2-3 TRBV2 CASSALRTDTQYF
TRBJ2-1 TRBV7-6 CASSPGQGVNEQFF
TRBJ2-5 TRBV7-9 CASRRGSGDQETQYF
TRBJ2-7 TRBV6-2/TRBV6-3 CASSYSSRGYYEQYF
TRBJ2-2 TRBV5-6 CASSTVGSPTGELFF
TRBJ2-3 TRBV7-6 CASSLGLAGDWGDTQYF
TRBJ2-1 TRBV7-6 CASSLIPSGNEQFF
TRBJ2-2 TRBV12-3/TRBV12-4 CASSLVTGELFF
TRBJ2-3 TRBV7-6 CASSETSGGERDTQYF
TRBJ2-2 TRBV24-1 CATSEGRMTENTGELFF
TRBJ1-4 TRBV19 CASSSDRNEKLFF
TRBJ1-1 TRBV7-6 CASSTGTYSENTEAFF
TRBJ1-1 TRBV28 CASSFDREVLNTEAFF
TRBJ1-1 TRBV12-3/TRBV12-4 CASRSRDSAGVNTEAFF
TRBJ2-5 TRBV7-6 CASSLDLTVQETQYF
TRBJ1-4 TRBV15 CATSRDRAPTNEKLFF
TRBJ1-5 TRBV27 CASRQHNNQPQHF
TRBJ2-3 TRBV7-3 CASSPLIAGETDTQYF
TRBJ2-3 TRBV24-1 CATSDRVATDTQYF
TRBJ2-1 TRBV10-2 CASSEGFTSGSYNEQFF
TRBJ2-1 TRBV19 CASSIDRRGLSSYNEQFF
TRBJ2-5 TRBV4-2 CASSRRTGGDLETQYF
TRBJ2-1 TRBV6-2/TRBV6-3 CASSYTGNSYNEQFF
TRBJ2-1 TRBV20-1 CSGILAGGRVGNEQFF
TRBJ2-7 TRBV27 CASSFQRTGTYEQYF
TRBJ2-7 TRBV27 CASSFGTGSYEQYF
TRBJ2-2 TRBV6-1 CASISGTGDTGELFF
TRBJ2-5 TRBV11-2 CADAAYQETQYF
TRBJ2-3 TRBV20-1 CSARTRMSSTDTQYF